The clone carrying this T cell receptor (beta chain) was found many times. With MiXCR, TCRdb called clones anew from the PCR reads. The data contain approximately 20,000 clones, about a sixth of them seen just once; the ten biggest clones take up about a fifth. Germline loops: CDR1 SNHLY, CDR2 FYNNEI. V lost 6 bases to trimming and J lost 6 bases, with 15 bases between them. The CDR3 runs 14 residues. The data originate from a study of metastatic and nonmetastatic thyroid tumors. Ahead of thyroid surgery, no patient had received treatment of any kind. The specimen sequenced was blood. The V and J genes are TRBV2 and TRBJ1-5; D is undetermined. The TCR was taken from a female donor with papillary thyroid cancer or a benign thyroid nodule (not recorded which). Some clones in this sample may be carry-over from other donors' samples. The CDR3 here is CASSERVDGQPQHF. In DNA form, the CDR3 reads TGTGCCAGCAGCGAAAGAGTAGACGGTCAGCCCCAGCATTTT.